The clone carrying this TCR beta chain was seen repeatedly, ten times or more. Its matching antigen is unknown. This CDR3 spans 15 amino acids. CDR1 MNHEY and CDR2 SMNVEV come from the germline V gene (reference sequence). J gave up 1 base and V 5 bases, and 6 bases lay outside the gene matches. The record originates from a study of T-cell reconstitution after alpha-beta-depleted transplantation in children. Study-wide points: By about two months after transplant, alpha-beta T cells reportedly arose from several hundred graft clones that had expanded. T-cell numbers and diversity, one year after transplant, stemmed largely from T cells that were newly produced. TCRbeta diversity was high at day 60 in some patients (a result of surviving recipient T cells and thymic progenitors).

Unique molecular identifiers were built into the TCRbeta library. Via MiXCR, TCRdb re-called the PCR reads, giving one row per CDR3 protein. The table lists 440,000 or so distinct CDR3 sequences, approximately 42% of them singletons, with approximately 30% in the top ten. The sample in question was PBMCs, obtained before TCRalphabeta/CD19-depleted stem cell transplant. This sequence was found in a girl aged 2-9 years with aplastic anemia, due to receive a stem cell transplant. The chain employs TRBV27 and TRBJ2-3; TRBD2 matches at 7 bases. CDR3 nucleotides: TGTGCCAGCAGTCCGCCAGCGGGACGCACAGATACGCAGTATTTT. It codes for CASSPPAGRTDTQYF.